This T cell receptor beta chain was obtained from a study of blood T cells in healthy people across ages. PCR was performed a second time for 7 to 11 cycles using a sample-barcoded 5' primer and a J-beta primer mix. MiXCR, applied by TCRdb to the 5' RACE reads, yields one record per CDR3 protein. The table records about 1.6 million distinct CDR3 sequences, around 36% of them present only once. This clonotype was picked up many times. Germline-derived CDR1 and CDR2 are ENHRY and SYGVKD. The CDR3 length is 14 residues. Deletions cut 4 bases from V and 4 bases from J, with 14 bases between. The chain employs TRBV10-3 and TRBJ2-7; weak D call: TRBD1 (5 bases). The sequenced material came from blood. This TCR was sampled from a woman under 40 in good health. The CDR3 coding sequence is TGTGCCATCAGTGCCAGGGATGTCGAATACGAGCAGTACTTC. Its translation is CAISARDVEYEQYF.